These 24 T cell receptor beta chains came from one sample sequenced in a study of read filtering for tumor transcriptome and immune sequencing. Molecular barcoded adaptors covering alpha/delta and beta/gamma chains were used on roughly 400 ng RNA. TCRdb analysed the reads with MiXCR anew, one entry per CDR3 protein. The sample gives 20,000 to 25,000 distinct CDR3 sequences, roughly an eighth of which show up once; more than 50% is in the top ten. The sample was a population of CD138-negative cells sorted from bone marrow. Receptor source: a donor over 35 with multiple myeloma.

This clonotype was counted many times. This chain uses TRBV6-5 with TRBJ2-1; TRBD1 might be the D (6 bases). Germline V lookup: CDR1 MNHEY, CDR2 SVGAGI. V gave up 8 bases and J gave up 8 bases, with 16 bases separating them. This CDR3 has 13 residues. The CDR3 DNA is TGTGCCAGCCACGGGACAATCTCGCATGAGCAGTTCTTC. Protein sequence: CASHGTISHEQFF.

This clonotype was observed many times. The V gene is TRBV9, the J gene TRBJ2-1; D unresolved. Germline CDR1 SGDLS, CDR2 YYNGEE. V shed 0 bases and J shed 9 bases, with 16 bases lying between them. The CDR3 consists of 15 residues. The CDR3 is CASSVGPDPQGEQFF. CDR3 in DNA: TGTGCCAGCAGCGTAGGCCCGGACCCCCAAGGTGAGCAGTTCTTC.

This clonotype was recorded at least ten times. The chain is built from TRBV27 and TRBJ1-2; possible D gene TRBD1, 5 bases. The V gene's germline CDR1 is MNHEY and CDR2 SMNVEV (reference sequence). This CDR3 comprises 13 residues. Trimming pared 6 bases from V and 7 bases from J, leaving 15 bases between. The CDR3 spells CASRATAQAGYTF. DNA of the CDR3: TGTGCCAGCAGGGCCACCGCACAGGCTGGCTACACCTTC.

This clonotype came up many times. V is TRBV11-2 and J is TRBJ2-5; 12 bases are shared with TRBD2. This CDR3 is 16 amino acids long. With V trimmed by 3 bases and J by 5 bases, 7 bases remained unmatched. Per germline, CDR1 SGHAT and CDR2 FQNNGV. Written as DNA, the CDR3 is TGTGCCAGCAGCTTGGCCCTAGCGGGAGGGGGGGAGACCCAGTACTTC. It encodes CASSLALAGGGETQYF.

At least ten counts were recorded for this clonotype. V is TRBV4-1 and J is TRBJ2-5, with D perhaps matching TRBD2 (5 bases). CDR3 length: 16 residues. The V gene lost 0 bases and the J gene lost 5 bases, with 16 bases spanning the gap. CDR1 is MGHRA, CDR2 YSYEKL, per germline. The CDR3 loop is CASSQDETYSSETQYF. CDR3 coding DNA: TGCGCCAGCAGCCAAGATGAGACATACTCTAGCGAGACCCAGTACTTC.

This clonotype was picked up many times. The chain combines TRBV29-1 with TRBJ1-1; D unclear. Germline V gene sequence: CDR1 SQVTM, CDR2 ANQGSEA. This CDR3 comprises 12 residues. V gave up 5 bases and J gave up 1 base, with 8 bases separating them. The CDR3 loop is CSVTHANTEAFF. CDR3 DNA: TGCAGCGTTACACATGCGAACACTGAAGCTTTCTTT.

Points on this clonotype: The junction shows a germline mismatch at one end, possibly a read error. CDR3 DNA sequence: TGTGCCTTCAGCCCCGTCGGAGGGGTTAGTAATTCGCCCCTCCACTTT. This translates into CAFSPVGGVSNSPLHF. This chain links TRBV10-3 with TRBJ1-6; perhaps TRBD1 as D (5 bases). The CDR3 extends over 16 amino acids. The V gene's germline CDR1 is ENHRY and CDR2 SYGVKD.

This clonotype was seen many times. The CDR3 protein is CASSLRNSNQPQHF. The CDR3 DNA reads TGTGCCAGCAGCCTTAGGAACAGTAATCAGCCCCAGCATTTT. This sequence joins TRBV7-4 and TRBJ1-5; D gene ambiguous. CDR1 and CDR2 (germline): SGHVT, SQSDAQ. V was clipped by 5 bases and J by 4 bases, with 12 bases between them. The CDR3 extends over 14 amino acids.

This clonotype was recorded a few times. Given a much more abundant clone one base away, this may be a read error. This chain joins TRBV4-1 and TRBJ1-2; D unresolved. The CDR3 consists of 15 residues. Germline V gene lookup returns CDR1 MGHRA and CDR2 YSYEKL. This CDR3 reads CASSQVGLANYGCTF. CDR3 bases: TGCGCCAGCAGCCAAGTGGGGTTGGCTAACTATGGCTGCACCTTC.

At least ten counts were recorded for this clonotype. The chain joins TRBV28 to TRBJ2-7, with TRBD1 matching over 8 bases. The CDR3 length is 13 residues. CDR1 MDHEN and CDR2 SYDVKM come from the germline V gene. V lost 6 bases to trimming and J lost 3 bases; unmatched junction nucleotides: 4. The CDR3 DNA reads as TGTGCCAGCAGCATCGACAGGGGCTACGAGCAGTACTTC. This encodes CASSIDRGYEQYF.

This clonotype was counted at least ten times. This chain uses TRBV20-1 with TRBJ2-2, with 11 nucleotides matching TRBD1. The V segment lost 1 base and the J segment 5 bases; nucleotides outside the gene matches: 3. Per germline, CDR1 DFQATT and CDR2 SNEGSKA (reference sequence). The CDR3 runs to 15 residues. CDR3 sequence: CSARAGTGGTGELFF. The CDR3 bases are TGCAGTGCTAGAGCCGGGACAGGGGGTACCGGGGAGCTGTTTTTT.

This clonotype was seen ten or more times. The V gene is TRBV11-2, the J gene TRBJ2-3; tentatively, D is TRBD2 (5 bases). This CDR3 spans 16 amino acids. CDR1 and CDR2 from the germline V gene are SGHAT and FQNNGV. Trimming took off 2 bases at V and 0 bases at J, with 12 bases between the two ends. This CDR3 is CASSLLAGASTDTQYF. CDR3 sequence (DNA): TGTGCCAGCAGCTTACTTGCGGGCGCTAGCACAGATACGCAGTATTTT.

In this sample, this clonotype turned up many times. The chain combines TRBV7-2 with TRBJ2-3; D gene uncertain. The CDR3 is made up of 14 amino acids. Trimming shortened V by 3 bases and J by 0 bases, and 7 bases separated the two germline ends. Germline CDR1 and CDR2: SGHTA and FQGNSA. In nucleotides, the CDR3 is TGTGCCAGCAGCTTCTTACCCAGCACAGATACGCAGTATTTT. Its protein product is CASSFLPSTDTQYF.

In this sample, this clonotype turned up many times. The V gene is TRBV2, the J gene TRBJ2-3; 11 bases align to TRBD2. Germline V gene data show CDR1 as SNHLY and CDR2 as FYNNEI. This CDR3 is 14 amino acids long. The junction had 6 bases not matched to a gene; V was cut back by 7 bases and J by 6 bases. CDR3 sequence: CASTRLAGKDTQYF. CDR3 nucleotides: TGTGCCAGCACCCGACTAGCGGGAAAGGATACGCAGTATTTT.

This clonotype came up a few times. This chain links TRBV7-9 with TRBJ2-3; 10 bases agree with TRBD2. Germline V lookup: CDR1 SEHNR, CDR2 FQNEAQ (reference sequence). CDR3 length: 15 amino acids. The junction had 5 bases not matched to a gene; V was cut back by 1 base and J by 7 bases. CDR3 protein: CASSLGAGGPNTQYF. The CDR3 DNA follows: TGTGCCAGCAGCTTAGGAGCGGGAGGGCCAAATACGCAGTATTTT.

This clonotype was seen at least ten times. The chain combines TRBV19 with TRBJ2-2; possible D gene TRBD2, 5 bases. CDR3 length: 14 residues. Trimming cost V 7 bases and J 0 bases, with 9 bases left between them. Germline V gene sequence: CDR1 LNHDA, CDR2 SQIVND (reference sequence). For the CDR3, the DNA is TGTGCCAGTAACCGGAGGTCGAACACCGGGGAGCTGTTTTTT. It specifies CASNRRSNTGELFF. The complete variable domain, with remaining parts taken from reference TRBV19 and TRBJ2-2, reads DGGITQSPKYLFRKEGQNVTLSCEQNLNHDAMYWYRQDPGQGLRLIYYSQIVNDFQKGDIAEGYSVSREKKESFPLTVTSAQKNPTAFYLCASNRRSNTGELFFGEGSRLTVL.

In this sample, this clonotype turned up many times. The CDR3 DNA is TGTGCCAGCAGCTTGAGTTTCAATCAGCCCCAGCATTTT. It encodes CASSLSFNQPQHF. J is TRBJ1-5 and V is TRBV7-2; D call uncertain. Germline V gene lookup returns CDR1 SGHTA and CDR2 FQGNSA. The V end was cut by 3 bases, the J end by 3 bases, with 6 bases between. This CDR3 has 13 amino acids.

This clonotype was observed many times. The chain has TRBV20-1 and TRBJ2-7, with TRBD2 as a possible D gene (6 bases). The germline CDR1 and CDR2 sequences are DFQATT and SNEGSKA (reference sequence). Trimming pared 5 bases from V and 3 bases from J, leaving 14 bases between. CDR3 size: 13 residues. CDR3 sequence (DNA): TGCAGTGCTGCCGGGACTTCCATCTACGAGCAGTACTTC. Protein sequence: CSAAGTSIYEQYF.

On this clonotype itself: This may arise from a read error, as a much more abundant clone is one base away. The rearrangement uses TRBV29-1 and TRBJ2-5, with 13 bases lining up with TRBD2. V lost 7 bases to trimming and J lost 9 bases; unmatched junction nucleotides: 5. Per germline, CDR1 SQVTM and CDR2 ANQGSEA. CDR3 length: 12 residues. The CDR3 DNA follows: TGCAGCGCTGAGGGGACTAGCGGGGCCCAGTACTTC. Protein: CSAEGTSGAQYF.

On this clonotype: A much bigger clone sits one base away, suggesting this may be a read error. The chain has TRBV5-1 and TRBJ2-5; 8 bases agree with TRBD1. CDR1 is SGHRS and CDR2 is YFSETQ in the germline V gene. The CDR3 length is 15 residues. V dropped 0 bases and J dropped 7; count of bases not matched to a gene: 8. The CDR3 DNA follows: TGCGCCAGCAGCTTGGAGACAGGGGTTGCAGGGACCCAGTACTTC. Translating gives CASSLETGVAGTQYF.

The chain has TRBV28 and TRBJ2-3; D may be TRBD2 (5 bases). The CDR3 is 15 amino acids. Per the germline V gene, CDR1 is MDHEN and CDR2 is SYDVKM. Trimming removed 2 bases at V and 4 bases at J, with 13 bases between. The CDR3: CASSLLLDFADTQYF. DNA for the CDR3: TGTGCCAGCAGTTTACTTCTGGACTTCGCAGATACGCAGTATTTT.

This clonotype was observed many times. This sequence joins TRBV2 and TRBJ2-6; D perhaps matches TRBD1 (5 bases). The germline V and J ends were trimmed by 6 bases and 0 bases, with 15 bases remaining between them. The CDR3 totals 17 residues. Germline V lookup: CDR1 SNHLY, CDR2 FYNNEI. The CDR3 loop is CASRRGIASSGANVLTF. The DNA of the CDR3 is TGTGCCAGCAGAAGGGGAATAGCAAGCTCTGGGGCCAACGTCCTGACTTTC.

This clonotype was picked up many times. V and J are TRBV7-2 and TRBJ2-4; 11 bases map to TRBD2. The CDR3 runs to 18 residues. The ends lost 1 base at V and 2 bases at J; junction bases unmatched: 7. CDR1 is SGHTA and CDR2 is FQGNSA in the germline V gene. The CDR3 DNA is TGTGCCAGCAGCTTAGAGGGCGGGACTAGCGGATCCAAAAACATTCAGTACTTC. It codes for CASSLEGGTSGSKNIQYF.

The sample holds many counts of this clonotype. The V call is TRBV7-9, the J call TRBJ1-1, with 7 bases matching TRBD1. Unmatched junction bases numbered 8, after V lost 5 bases and J lost 2 bases. CDR3 length equals 15 residues. The V gene's germline CDR1 is SEHNR and CDR2 FQNEAQ (reference sequence). This chain's CDR3 is CASSPRQGLNTEAFF. DNA for the CDR3: TGTGCCAGCAGCCCCCGACAGGGATTAAACACTGAAGCTTTCTTT.